This T cell receptor (beta chain) was recorded in a study of OX40 agonist ivuxolimab in advanced cancers. The V and J ends lost 3 bases and 4 bases respectively, with 13 bases between them. From germline, CDR1 is MGHRA and CDR2 YSYEKL. The CDR3 spans 15 residues. A history of autoimmune disease or systemic immunosuppression excluded patients. Collection of blood occurred at baseline, at cycle 4 day 1, and at cycle 7 day 1. Comment on this clone: Its matching antigen is unknown.

Study-wide results and limits: There were, on average, more expanded clones in CD8+ T cells than in CD4+. Partial responders dosed at 0.1-3.0 mg/kg displayed clonal expansion ranking among the lowest.

Sequencing was performed with immunoSEQ multiplex PCR; in TCRdb, only in-frame clones are kept and a portion is missing. The sample carries under 35,000 clones, 84% recorded once. Specimen: CD4+ or CD8+ T cells sorted from blood, collected in a trial of the OX40 agonist ivuxolimab. The V call is TRBV4-1, the J call TRBJ1-3; perhaps TRBD1 as D (6 bases). This receptor was identified in an adult with an advanced solid tumor such as melanoma, head and neck, liver or kidney cancer. CDR3 DNA sequence: TGCGCCAGCAGCCAGGAAACAGGGCTCGGAAACACCATATATTTT. Translating it yields CASSQETGLGNTIYF.